The rows below give T cell receptor beta chains drawn from one sample of a study of tumor-infiltrating lymphocytes in primary liver carcinoma. TCRdb independently ran MiXCR on the multiplex PCR reads; one entry per CDR3 protein. Altogether approximately 300,000 distinct CDR3 sequences are present, roughly 60% being singletons, with the ten largest covering roughly 9%. Sequenced sample: peripheral blood. Receptor source: a man aged 35 to 55 with primary liver carcinoma and hepatitis B virus infection. Each CDR3 is given with its conserved first and last residue. D genes are given only for firm matches. Clone size appears in some rows only: once, few, many, or a class for an expanded clone.

V gene: TRBV2; J gene: TRBJ2-1; clone size: -; D gene: TRBD1; CDR3 DNA: TGTGCCAGCAGTGCGGGCCGGACAGGGATTAATGAGCAGTTCTTC; CDR3 protein: CASSAGRTGINEQFF
V gene: TRBV6-5; J gene: TRBJ1-5; clone size: -; D gene: -; CDR3 DNA: TGTGCCAGCAGAGGGGGTAATACCAATCAGCCCCAGCATTTT; CDR3 protein: CASRGGNTNQPQHF
V gene: TRBV11-2; J gene: TRBJ2-1; clone size: once; D gene: -; CDR3 DNA: TGTGCCAGTAGACCCAGGACTACCCTCAATGAGCAGTTCTTC; CDR3 protein: CASRPRTTLNEQFF
V gene: TRBV24-1; J gene: TRBJ2-3; clone size: -; D gene: -; CDR3 DNA: TGTGCCACCTGTGAAAGCACAGATACGCAGTATTTT; CDR3 protein: CATCESTDTQYF
V gene: TRBV28; J gene: TRBJ1-4; clone size: -; D gene: TRBD1; CDR3 DNA: TGTACCAGCAGTTTCTCGGGGGACAGGGCCAGTGAAAAACTGTTTTTT; CDR3 protein: CTSSFSGDRASEKLFF
V gene: TRBV7-8; J gene: TRBJ2-2; clone size: -; D gene: -; CDR3 DNA: TGTACCAGCAGCGAGAGCCGTCCGGGCACGAACACCGGGGAGCTGTTTTTT; CDR3 protein: CTSSESRPGTNTGELFF
V gene: TRBV6-2/TRBV6-3; J gene: TRBJ2-1; clone size: -; D gene: -; CDR3 DNA: TGTGCCAGCAGTGACCCTTGGCTACCGGGCTTCAATGAGCAGTTCTTC; CDR3 protein: CASSDPWLPGFNEQFF
V gene: TRBV28; J gene: TRBJ2-6; clone size: -; D gene: -; CDR3 DNA: TGTGCCAGCAGAGGGGCACACTCTGGGGCCAACGTCCTGACTTTC; CDR3 protein: CASRGAHSGANVLTF
V gene: TRBV5-1; J gene: TRBJ2-2; clone size: -; D gene: -; CDR3 DNA: TGCGCCAGCAGCGAAGGGGTTTCAGGTACCACCGGGGAGCTGTTTTTT; CDR3 protein: CASSEGVSGTTGELFF
V gene: TRBV9; J gene: TRBJ2-7; clone size: -; D gene: -; CDR3 DNA: TGTGCCAGCAGCGTCAGTACCAGCACCTACGGGCAGTACTTC; CDR3 protein: CASSVSTSTYGQYF
V gene: TRBV7-8; J gene: TRBJ2-7; clone size: few; D gene: -; CDR3 DNA: TGTGCCAGCAGCTCCCGAATGTCCTCCGAGCGGTACTTC; CDR3 protein: CASSSRMSSERYF
V gene: TRBV19; J gene: TRBJ2-1; clone size: -; D gene: TRBD2; CDR3 DNA: TGTGCCTGTAGTATAAACGGGAGGGCCGATGAGCAGTTCTTC; CDR3 protein: CACSINGRADEQFF
V gene: TRBV5-6; J gene: TRBJ1-2; clone size: -; D gene: TRBD1; CDR3 DNA: TGTGCCAGCAGCTTGATTCAGGGGGCGCGGGGCGCTAACTATGGCTACACCTTC; CDR3 protein: CASSLIQGARGANYGYTF
V gene: TRBV5-5; J gene: TRBJ2-3; clone size: few; D gene: -; CDR3 DNA: TGTGCCAGCAGCTCCGGTAACGAGTGCACTGATACGCAGTATTTT; CDR3 protein: CASSSGNECTDTQYF
V gene: TRBV28; J gene: TRBJ1-1; clone size: -; D gene: -; CDR3 DNA: TGTTCCAGCAGTTTAGCAACAACAGGGAACACTGAAGCTTCCTTT; CDR3 protein: CSSSLATTGNTEASF
V gene: TRBV12-3/TRBV12-4; J gene: TRBJ2-4; clone size: many; D gene: -; CDR3 DNA: TGTGCCAGCAGTGGAGTCATGGACATTCAGTACTTC; CDR3 protein: CASSGVMDIQYF
V gene: TRBV30; J gene: TRBJ1-1; clone size: -; D gene: TRBD1; CDR3 DNA: TGTGCCTGGAACAGACAGGGACAGGAAGCTTTCTTT; CDR3 protein: CAWNRQGQEAFF
V gene: TRBV10-1; J gene: TRBJ2-3; clone size: many; D gene: -; CDR3 DNA: TGCGCCAGCAGTGAGTCTGGAACGGGCGCAGATACGCAGTATTTT; CDR3 protein: CASSESGTGADTQYF
V gene: TRBV29-1; J gene: TRBJ2-5; clone size: -; D gene: -; CDR3 DNA: TGCAGCGTTGAAGGCCCAGGACGGGAGACAAAGTACTTC; CDR3 protein: CSVEGPGRETKYF
V gene: TRBV10-3; J gene: TRBJ2-3; clone size: -; D gene: TRBD2; CDR3 DNA: TGTGCCATCAGTGAGTCGGGGACTAGCGGGAGAGACGATGATACGCAGTATTTT; CDR3 protein: CAISESGTSGRDDDTQYF
V gene: TRBV11-3; J gene: TRBJ2-7; clone size: -; D gene: TRBD2; CDR3 DNA: TGTGCCAGCACTTTCACTAGCGGACAAAGCTCCTACGAGCAGTACTTC; CDR3 protein: CASTFTSGQSSYEQYF
V gene: TRBV6-1; J gene: TRBJ1-1; clone size: -; D gene: -; CDR3 DNA: TGTGCCAGCAGTGAAAGGTCAGGATTTGAATCTTTCTTT; CDR3 protein: CASSERSGFESFF